Given below is one TCR beta chain in context. Trimming removed 4 bases at V and 3 bases at J, with 10 bases between. CDR1 and CDR2 (germline): SGHRS, YFSETQ. The CDR3 is made up of 13 amino acids. This record belongs to a study of control samples from healthy donors and cancer patients. Data came from immunoSEQ multiplex PCR; TCRdb stores just in-frame clones and leaves some out. Of 150,000 to 200,000 clones listed, more than 90% are singletons. The sequencing sample was made of blood. The TCR was taken from a middle-aged woman in good health. This rearrangement joins TRBV5-1 to TRBJ1-2; TRBD1 might be the D (6 bases). CDR3 nucleotides: TGCGCCAGCAGCGAACAGGGAGACTATGGCTACACCTTC. Protein product: CASSEQGDYGYTF.